These 7 T cell receptor beta chains were sequenced from one sample in a study of T cell repertoires in cytomegalovirus infection. TCRdb passed the reads through MiXCR, listing each CDR3 protein once. Of fewer than 700,000 distinct CDR3 sequences in the sample, 24% were seen once. The source material was CD8+ T cells from PBMCs. These receptors originate from a human donor in good health (CMV status not recorded). Some clones in this sample may be carry-over from other donors' samples.

The rearrangement joins TRBV19 to TRBJ1-1; TRBD1 matches 8 bases. Germline values: CDR1 LNHDA, CDR2 SQIVND (reference sequence). Unmatched junction bases numbered 3, after V lost 3 bases and J lost 3 bases. CDR3 length: 14 amino acids. The CDR3 nucleotides read TGTGCCAGTAGTATTCTGACAGGGGACACTGAAGCTTTCTTT. It specifies CASSILTGDTEAFF. Using reference TRBV19 and TRBJ1-1 for the parts outside the CDR3, the full variable domain is DGGITQSPKYLFRKEGQNVTLSCEQNLNHDAMYWYRQDPGQGLRLIYYSQIVNDFQKGDIAEGYSVSREKKESFPLTVTSAQKNPTAFYLCASSILTGDTEAFFGQGTRLTVV.

This clonotype was counted at least ten times. This chain connects TRBV7-6 to TRBJ2-7; 8 positions match TRBD1. Germline V gene lookup returns CDR1 SGHVS and CDR2 FNYEAQ. Trimming cost V 5 bases and J 2 bases; bases outside gene matches: 8. The CDR3 runs to 15 residues. The CDR3 DNA reads TGTGCCAGCAGCCCCGGGACAGGTCCCACCTACGAGCAGTACGTC. Protein sequence: CASSPGTGPTYEQYV.

The chain combines TRBV24-1 with TRBJ2-1; TRBD2 aligns across 9 bases. The germline gives CDR1 KGHDR, CDR2 SFDVKD. The CDR3 has 13 residues. The J segment lost 10 bases and the V segment lost 5 bases, leaving 5 bases of the junction unmatched. CDR3 in amino acids: CATSGGGAWEQFF. CDR3 in DNA: TGTGCCACCAGTGGCGGGGGGGCGTGGGAGCAGTTCTTC.

The CDR3 DNA reads as TGCAGTGCTAATAAACTAGAAGGCACAGATACGCAGTATTTT. Its protein is CSANKLEGTDTQYF. The chain combines TRBV20-1 with TRBJ2-3, with D possibly matching TRBD2 (5 bases). The CDR3 is made up of 14 amino acids. The V and J ends lost 4 bases and 1 base respectively, with 12 bases between them. Germline V gene data show CDR1 as DFQATT and CDR2 as SNEGSKA (reference sequence).

The chain couples TRBV28 to TRBJ1-5; perhaps TRBD1 as D (5 bases). CDR3 length: 14 residues. V lost 5 bases and J lost 6, with 14 bases in between. CDR1 MDHEN and CDR2 SYDVKM come from the germline V gene. The CDR3, as DNA: TGTGCCAGCAGTACCGACAGCGCGGCTCAGCCCCAGCATTTT. Translating gives CASSTDSAAQPQHF.

This clonotype occurred many times. The chain has TRBV7-8 and TRBJ2-1, with TRBD2 matching 11 bases. The CDR3 has 16 amino acids. In germline, CDR1 is SGHVS, CDR2 FQNEAQ. The V and J ends lost 5 bases and 9 bases, in that order; junction bases with no gene match: 12. The CDR3 here is CASSQISGGAWGEQFF. CDR3 coding DNA: TGTGCCAGCAGCCAAATTAGCGGGGGGGCCTGGGGTGAGCAGTTCTTC.

In this sample, this clonotype turned up a few times. The V gene is TRBV2, the J gene TRBJ1-1; tentatively, D is TRBD1 (5 bases). Trimming shortened V by 3 bases and J by 2 bases, and 13 bases separated the two germline ends. CDR3 size: 15 residues. The germline gives CDR1 SNHLY, CDR2 FYNNEI. The CDR3 sequence is CASSDRDRGNTEAFF. The CDR3 DNA follows: TGTGCCAGCAGTGACCGGGACCGGGGAAACACTGAAGCTTTCTTT.